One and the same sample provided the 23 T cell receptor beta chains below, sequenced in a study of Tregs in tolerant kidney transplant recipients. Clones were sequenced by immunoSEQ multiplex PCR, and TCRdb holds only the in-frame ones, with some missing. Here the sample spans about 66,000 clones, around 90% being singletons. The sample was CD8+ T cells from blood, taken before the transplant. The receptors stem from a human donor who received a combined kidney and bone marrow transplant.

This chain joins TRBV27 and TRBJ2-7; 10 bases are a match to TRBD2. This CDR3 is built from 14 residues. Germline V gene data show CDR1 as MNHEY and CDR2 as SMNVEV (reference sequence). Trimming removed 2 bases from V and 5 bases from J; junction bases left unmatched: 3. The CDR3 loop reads CASSLLAGENEQYF. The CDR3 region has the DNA TGTGCCAGCAGTTTACTAGCGGGAGAAAACGAGCAGTACTTC.

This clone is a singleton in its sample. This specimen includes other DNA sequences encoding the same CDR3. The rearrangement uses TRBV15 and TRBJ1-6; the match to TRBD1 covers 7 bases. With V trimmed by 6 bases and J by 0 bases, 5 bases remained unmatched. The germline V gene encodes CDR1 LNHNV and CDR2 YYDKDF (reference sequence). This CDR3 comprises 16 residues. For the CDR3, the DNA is TGTGCCACCAGGCCGGGACAGAGCTCCTATAATTCACCCCTCCACTTT. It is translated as CATRPGQSSYNSPLHF. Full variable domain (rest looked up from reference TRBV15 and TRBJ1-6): DAMVIQNPRYQVTQFGKPVTLSCSQTLNHNVMYWYQQKSSQAPKLLFHYYDKDFNNEADTPDNFQSRRPNTSFCFLDIRSPGLGDTAMYLCATRPGQSSYNSPLHFGNGTRLTVT.

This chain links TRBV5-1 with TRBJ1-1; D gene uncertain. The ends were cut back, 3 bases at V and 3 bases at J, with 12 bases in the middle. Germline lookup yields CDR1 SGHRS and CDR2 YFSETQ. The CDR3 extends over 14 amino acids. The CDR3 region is CASSSRGGYTEAFF. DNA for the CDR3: TGCGCCAGCAGCTCTCGGGGAGGGTACACTGAAGCTTTCTTT.

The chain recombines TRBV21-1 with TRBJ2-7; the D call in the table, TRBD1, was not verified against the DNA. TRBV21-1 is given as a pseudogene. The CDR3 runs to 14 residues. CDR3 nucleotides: TGTGCCAGCAGCACCTCGGGACAGCCCTACGAGCAGTACTTC. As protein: CASSTSGQPYEQYF.

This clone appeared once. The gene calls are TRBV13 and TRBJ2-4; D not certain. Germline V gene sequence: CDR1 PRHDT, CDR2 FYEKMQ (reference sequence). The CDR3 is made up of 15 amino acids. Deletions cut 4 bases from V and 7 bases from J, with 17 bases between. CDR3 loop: CASSSESFTPNIQYF. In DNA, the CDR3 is TGTGCCAGCAGCTCAGAATCCTTTACCCCGAACATTCAGTACTTC.

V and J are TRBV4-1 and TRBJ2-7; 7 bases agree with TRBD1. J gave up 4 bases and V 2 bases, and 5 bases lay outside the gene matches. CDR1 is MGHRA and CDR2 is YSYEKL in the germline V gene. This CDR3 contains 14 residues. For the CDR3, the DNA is TGCGCCAGCAGCCAACACCTGACAGGGTACGAGCAGTACTTC. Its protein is CASSQHLTGYEQYF.

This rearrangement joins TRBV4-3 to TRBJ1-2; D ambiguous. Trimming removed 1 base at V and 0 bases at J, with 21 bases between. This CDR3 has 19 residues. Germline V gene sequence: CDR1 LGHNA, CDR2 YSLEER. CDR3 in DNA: TGCGCCAGCAGCCAAGTTCTCCCTTTCACGGCAGGCGCTAACTATGGCTACACCTTC. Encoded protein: CASSQVLPFTAGANYGYTF.

DNA for the CDR3: TGTGCCAGCAGCTGGGAGATGACTAGCGGGAGTCTCGATGAGCAGTTCTTC. Its protein is CASSWEMTSGSLDEQFF. V gene TRBV5-8 combines with J gene TRBJ2-1, with TRBD2 matching over 12 bases. Unmatched junction bases numbered 12, after V lost 3 bases and J lost 8 bases. There are 17 residues in the CDR3. The germline CDR1 and CDR2 sequences are SGHTS and YDEGEE.

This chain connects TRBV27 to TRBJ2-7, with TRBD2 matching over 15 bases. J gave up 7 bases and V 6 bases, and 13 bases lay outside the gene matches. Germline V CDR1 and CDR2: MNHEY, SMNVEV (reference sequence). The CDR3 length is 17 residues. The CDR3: CASRTGLAGGPYEEQYF. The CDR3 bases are TGTGCCAGCAGGACGGGACTAGCGGGAGGCCCCTATGAAGAGCAGTACTTC.

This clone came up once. CDR3: CASITYYGYTF. CDR3 bases: TGTGCCAGCATTACTTACTATGGCTACACCTTC. This chain links TRBV2 with TRBJ1-2; no clear D gene. The CDR3 is 11 amino acids. V gave up 7 bases and J gave up 3 bases, with 6 bases separating them. Germline CDR1 reads SNHLY; CDR2 reads FYNNEI.

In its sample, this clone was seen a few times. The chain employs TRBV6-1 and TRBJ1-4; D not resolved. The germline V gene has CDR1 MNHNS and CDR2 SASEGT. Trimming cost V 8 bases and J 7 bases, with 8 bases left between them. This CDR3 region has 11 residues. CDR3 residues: CASPSGEKLFF. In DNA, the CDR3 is TGTGCCAGCCCCTCGGGTGAAAAACTGTTTTTT.

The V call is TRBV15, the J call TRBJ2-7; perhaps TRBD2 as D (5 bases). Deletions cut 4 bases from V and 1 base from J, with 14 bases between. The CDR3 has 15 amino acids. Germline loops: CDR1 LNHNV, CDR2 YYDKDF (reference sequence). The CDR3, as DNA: TGTGCCACCAGCACTTCTCTGGGAGTTTCCTACGAGCAGTACTTC. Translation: CATSTSLGVSYEQYF. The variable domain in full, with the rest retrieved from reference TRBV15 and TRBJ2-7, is DAMVIQNPRYQVTQFGKPVTLSCSQTLNHNVMYWYQQKSSQAPKLLFHYYDKDFNNEADTPDNFQSRRPNTSFCFLDIRSPGLGDTAMYLCATSTSLGVSYEQYFGPGTRLTVT.

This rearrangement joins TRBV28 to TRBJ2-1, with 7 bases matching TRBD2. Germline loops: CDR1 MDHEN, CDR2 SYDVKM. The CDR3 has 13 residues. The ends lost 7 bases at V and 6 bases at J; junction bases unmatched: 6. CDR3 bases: TGTGCCAGCACCCCGGGACTATTCAATGAGCAGTTCTTC. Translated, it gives CASTPGLFNEQFF. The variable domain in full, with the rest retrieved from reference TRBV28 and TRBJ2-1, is DVKVTQSSRYLVKRTGEKVFLECVQDMDHENMFWYRQDPGLGLRLIYFSYDVKMKEKGDIPEGYSVSREKKERFSLILESASTNQTSMYLCASTPGLFNEQFFGPGTRLTVL.

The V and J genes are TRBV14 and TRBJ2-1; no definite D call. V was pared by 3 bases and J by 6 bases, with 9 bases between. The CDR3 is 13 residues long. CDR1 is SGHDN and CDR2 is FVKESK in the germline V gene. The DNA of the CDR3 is TGTGCCAGCAGCCAGGTAGCACGCAATGAGCAGTTCTTC. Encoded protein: CASSQVARNEQFF.

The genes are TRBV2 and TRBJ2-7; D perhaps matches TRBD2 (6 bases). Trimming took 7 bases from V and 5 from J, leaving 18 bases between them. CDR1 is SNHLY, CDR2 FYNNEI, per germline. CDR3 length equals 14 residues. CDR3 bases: TGTGCCAGCACTAACCGACTAGAAGGGGACGAGCAGTACTTC. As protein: CASTNRLEGDEQYF.

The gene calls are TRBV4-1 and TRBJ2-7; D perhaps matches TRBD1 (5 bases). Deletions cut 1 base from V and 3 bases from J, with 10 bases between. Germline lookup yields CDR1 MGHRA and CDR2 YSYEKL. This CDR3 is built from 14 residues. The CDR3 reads CASSQAPRGYEQYF. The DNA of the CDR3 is TGCGCCAGCAGCCAAGCTCCTAGGGGCTACGAGCAGTACTTC.

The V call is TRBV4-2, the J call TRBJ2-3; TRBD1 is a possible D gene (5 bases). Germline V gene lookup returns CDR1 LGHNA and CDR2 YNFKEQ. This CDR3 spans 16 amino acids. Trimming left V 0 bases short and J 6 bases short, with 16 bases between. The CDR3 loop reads CASSQDPQGSSDTQYF. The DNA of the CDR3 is TGTGCCAGCAGCCAAGACCCCCAGGGCAGTTCCGATACGCAGTATTTT.

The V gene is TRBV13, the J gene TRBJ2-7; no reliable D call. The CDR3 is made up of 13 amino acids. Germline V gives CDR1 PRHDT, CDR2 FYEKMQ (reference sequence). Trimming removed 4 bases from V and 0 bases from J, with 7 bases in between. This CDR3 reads CASSSTSSYEQYF. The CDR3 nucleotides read TGTGCCAGCAGCTCGACAAGCTCCTACGAGCAGTACTTC.

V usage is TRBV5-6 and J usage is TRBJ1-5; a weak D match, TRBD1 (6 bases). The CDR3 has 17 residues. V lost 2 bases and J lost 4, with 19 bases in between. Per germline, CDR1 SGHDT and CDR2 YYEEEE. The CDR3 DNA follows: TGTGCCAGCAGCTTAAGGAATGCCGGGACATTTAATCAGCCCCAGCATTTT. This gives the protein CASSLRNAGTFNQPQHF. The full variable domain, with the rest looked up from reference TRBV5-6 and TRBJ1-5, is DAGVTQSPTHLIKTRGQQVTLRCSPKSGHDTVSWYQQALGQGPQFIFQYYEEEERQRGNFPDRFSGHQFPNYSSELNVNALLLGDSALYLCASSLRNAGTFNQPQHFGDGTRLSIL.

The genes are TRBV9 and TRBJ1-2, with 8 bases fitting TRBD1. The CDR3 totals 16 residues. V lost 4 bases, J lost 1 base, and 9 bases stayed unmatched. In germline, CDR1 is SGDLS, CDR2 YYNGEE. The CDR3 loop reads CASSLGQGGFNYGYTF. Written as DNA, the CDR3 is TGTGCCAGCAGCCTCGGACAGGGCGGGTTTAACTATGGCTACACCTTC.

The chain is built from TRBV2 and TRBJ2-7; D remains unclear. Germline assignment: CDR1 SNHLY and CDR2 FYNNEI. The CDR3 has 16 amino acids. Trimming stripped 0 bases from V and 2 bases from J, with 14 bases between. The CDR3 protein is CASSEALFGRTYEQYF. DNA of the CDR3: TGTGCCAGCAGTGAAGCGTTGTTTGGCAGGACCTACGAGCAGTACTTC.

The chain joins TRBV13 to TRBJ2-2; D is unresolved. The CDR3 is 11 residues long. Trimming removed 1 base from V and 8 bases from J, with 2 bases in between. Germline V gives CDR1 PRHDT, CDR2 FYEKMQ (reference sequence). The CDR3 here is CASSLAGELFF. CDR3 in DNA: TGTGCCAGCAGCTTAGCTGGGGAGCTGTTTTTT.

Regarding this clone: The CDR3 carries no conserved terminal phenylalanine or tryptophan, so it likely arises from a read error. CDR3 in DNA: TGTGCCGGCAGTTCGACAGGGTACTATGGCTACACCATC. Its protein is CAGSSTGYYGYTI. The chain has TRBV5-6 and TRBJ1-2, with 7 bases lining up with TRBD1. Germline assignment: CDR1 SGHDT and CDR2 YYEEEE. The CDR3 spans 13 residues.